One sample yielded the 5 T cell receptor beta chains listed below, sequenced in a study of spatial heterogeneity in lung cancer. Study-level findings and limits: Tumors with more nonsynonymous mutations had more expanded intratumoral alpha and beta TCRs.

No antigen has been identified for these receptors. TCRdb reanalysed the 5' RACE reads using MiXCR and keeps one entry per CDR3 protein. The sample holds hundreds of distinct CDR3 sequences, 9.5% to 12% seen once. Time point noted: sample taken at primary tumor resection. This sample comprised lung tumor tissue, obtained at surgery. All receptors derive from a female donor with early-stage non-small cell lung cancer.

By share of the sample, this clonotype is large (0.1 to 1%). This beta chain is a stray read from a library made for alpha chains; its abundance is not meaningful. This chain uses TRBV7-2 with TRBJ2-5, with 8 bases identical to TRBD2. The CDR3 runs 18 residues. The V gene end was trimmed by 4 bases and the J gene end by 2 bases; junction bases not matched to a gene: 15. Per the germline V gene, CDR1 is SGHTA and CDR2 is FQGNSA. DNA of the CDR3: TGTGCCAGCAGCTCTGGCTTGGGGCTAGCGGGCTTTCAAGAGACCCAGTACTTC. Translation gives CASSSGLGLAGFQETQYF.

This clonotype is classed as large. The library was designed around alpha chains, so this beta chain is a stray read whose abundance carries little weight. This chain joins TRBV18 and TRBJ1-5, with D possibly being TRBD1 (5 bases). Germline assignment: CDR1 KGHSH and CDR2 LQKENI. CDR3 length: 15 amino acids. V was cut by 0 bases and J by 4 bases, with 10 bases left in between. DNA of the CDR3: TGTGCCAGCTCACCACCCCCCGGGGGTAATCAGCCCCAGCATTTT. The encoded protein is CASSPPPGGNQPQHF.

In the case of this clonotype: This beta chain came through as a stray read in a library set up for alpha chains, and its size says little. The chain carries TRBV6-5 and TRBJ2-4, with D tentatively TRBD1 (5 bases). The CDR3 covers 13 residues. V gave up 4 bases and J gave up 5 bases, with 9 bases separating them. Germline-derived CDR1 and CDR2 are MNHEY and SVGAGI. The CDR3 sequence: CASSFGRENIQYF. Here the CDR3 DNA reads TGTGCCAGCAGTTTCGGCAGGGAAAACATTCAGTACTTC.

The sample holds a few counts of this clonotype. This beta chain is a stray sequence in a library constructed for alpha chains; its clone size is not meaningful. The chain employs TRBV10-1 and TRBJ2-1; 7 positions match TRBD2. V lost 6 bases and J lost 1; bases outside the gene matches: 6. The germline V gene encodes CDR1 WNHNN and CDR2 SYGVQD (reference sequence). CDR3 length equals 15 residues. The CDR3 DNA reads as TGCGCCAGCAGCCGAGCCGGGGGGTCCTACAATGAGCAGTTCTTC. Translation: CASSRAGGSYNEQFF.

By share of the sample, this clonotype is large. This beta chain represents an off-target read in a library built for alpha chains; its size is of limited meaning. The J gene is TRBJ2-7, the V gene TRBV7-6, with D perhaps matching TRBD1 or TRBD2 (5 bases each). The CDR3 length is 13 residues. The ends were cut back, 5 bases at V and 3 bases at J, with 11 bases in the middle. CDR1 is SGHVS and CDR2 is FNYEAQ in the germline V gene. The CDR3 sequence is CASSPGPNYEQYF. Written as DNA, the CDR3 is TGTGCCAGCAGCCCGGGACCGAACTACGAGCAGTACTTC.